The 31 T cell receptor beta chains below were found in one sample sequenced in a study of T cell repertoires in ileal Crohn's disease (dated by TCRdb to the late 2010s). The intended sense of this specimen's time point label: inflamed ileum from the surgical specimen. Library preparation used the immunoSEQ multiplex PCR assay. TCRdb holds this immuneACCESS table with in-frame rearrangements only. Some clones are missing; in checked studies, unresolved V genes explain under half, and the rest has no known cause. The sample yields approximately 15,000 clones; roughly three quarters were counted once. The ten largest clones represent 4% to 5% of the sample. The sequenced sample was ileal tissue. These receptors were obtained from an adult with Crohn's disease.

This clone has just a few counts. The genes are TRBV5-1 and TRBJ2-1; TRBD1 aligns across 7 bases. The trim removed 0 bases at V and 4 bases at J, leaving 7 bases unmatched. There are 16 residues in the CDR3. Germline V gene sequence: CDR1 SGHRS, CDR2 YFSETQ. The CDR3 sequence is CASSLEVTGSYNEQFF. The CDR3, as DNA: TGCGCCAGCAGCTTGGAAGTGACAGGGTCGTACAATGAGCAGTTCTTC.

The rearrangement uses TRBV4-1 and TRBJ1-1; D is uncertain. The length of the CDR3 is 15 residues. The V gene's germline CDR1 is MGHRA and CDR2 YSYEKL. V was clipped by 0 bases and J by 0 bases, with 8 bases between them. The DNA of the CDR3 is TGCGCCAGCAGCCAAGATCCGGGGATGAACACTGAAGCTTTCTTT. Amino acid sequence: CASSQDPGMNTEAFF.

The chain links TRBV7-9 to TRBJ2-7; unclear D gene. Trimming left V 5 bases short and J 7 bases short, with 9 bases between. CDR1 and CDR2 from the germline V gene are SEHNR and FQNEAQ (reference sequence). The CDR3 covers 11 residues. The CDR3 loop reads CASSENDEQYF. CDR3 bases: TGTGCCAGCAGCGAAAATGATGAGCAGTACTTC.

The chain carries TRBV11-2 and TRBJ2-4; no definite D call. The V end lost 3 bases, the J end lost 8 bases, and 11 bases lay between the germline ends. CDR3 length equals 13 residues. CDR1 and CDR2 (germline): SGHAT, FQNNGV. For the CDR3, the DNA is TGTGCCAGCAGCTTGATTGTCGGAGACATTCAGTACTTC. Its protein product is CASSLIVGDIQYF.

The CDR3: CASSQDGVGLRTIYF. DNA of the CDR3: TGCGCCAGCAGCCAAGATGGGGTCGGTTTAAGAACCATATATTTT. The rearrangement uses TRBV4-1 and TRBJ1-3; D is ambiguous. The CDR3 covers 15 residues. The V end was cut by 0 bases, the J end by 10 bases, with 16 bases between. Germline V gives CDR1 MGHRA, CDR2 YSYEKL.

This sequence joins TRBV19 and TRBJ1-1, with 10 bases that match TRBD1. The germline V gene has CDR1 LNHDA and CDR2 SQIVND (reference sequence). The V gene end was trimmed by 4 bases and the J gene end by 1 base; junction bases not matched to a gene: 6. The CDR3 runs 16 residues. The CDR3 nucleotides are TGTGCCAGTAGTAAGGACAGGGGGAGAGGGAACACTGAAGCTTTCTTT. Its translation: CASSKDRGRGNTEAFF.

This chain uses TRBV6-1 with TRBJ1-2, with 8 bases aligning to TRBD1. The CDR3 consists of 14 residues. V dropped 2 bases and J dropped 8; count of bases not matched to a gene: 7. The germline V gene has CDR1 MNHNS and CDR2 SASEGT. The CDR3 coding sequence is TGTGCCAGCAGTGAAATCTCGACAGGGGACGGCTACACCTTC. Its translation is CASSEISTGDGYTF.

The CDR3 DNA reads TGTGCCATCAGTGGCTTGGGGACTGACAGCGCCTACGAGCAGTACTTC. It codes for CAISGLGTDSAYEQYF. The chain is built from TRBV10-3 and TRBJ2-7; the D gene is possibly TRBD2 (6 bases). Germline V gives CDR1 ENHRY, CDR2 SYGVKD. The CDR3 is made up of 16 amino acids. V dropped 4 bases and J dropped 2 bases, with 18 bases sitting between them.

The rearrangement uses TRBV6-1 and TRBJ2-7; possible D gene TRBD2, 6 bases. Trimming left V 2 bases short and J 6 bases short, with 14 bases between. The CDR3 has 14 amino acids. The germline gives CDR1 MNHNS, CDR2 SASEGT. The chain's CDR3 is CASSERRALTEQYF. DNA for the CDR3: TGTGCCAGCAGTGAAAGGAGGGCCCTGACCGAGCAGTACTTC.

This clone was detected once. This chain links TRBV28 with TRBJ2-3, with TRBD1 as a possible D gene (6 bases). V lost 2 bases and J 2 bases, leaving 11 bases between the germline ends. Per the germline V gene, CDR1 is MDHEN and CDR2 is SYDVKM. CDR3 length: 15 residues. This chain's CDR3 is CASSLKGVPTDTQYF. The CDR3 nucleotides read TGTGCCAGCAGTTTAAAGGGGGTCCCCACAGATACGCAGTATTTT.

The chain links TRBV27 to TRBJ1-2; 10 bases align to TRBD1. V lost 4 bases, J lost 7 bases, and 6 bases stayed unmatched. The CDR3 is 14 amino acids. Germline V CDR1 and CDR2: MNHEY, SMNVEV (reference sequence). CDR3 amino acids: CASSSPGQGIGYTF. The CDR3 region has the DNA TGTGCCAGCAGTTCACCGGGACAGGGGATTGGCTACACCTTC.

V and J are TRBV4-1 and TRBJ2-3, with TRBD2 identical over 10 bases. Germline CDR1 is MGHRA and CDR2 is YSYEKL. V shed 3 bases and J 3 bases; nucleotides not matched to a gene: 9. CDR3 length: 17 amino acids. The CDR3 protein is CASSQTLASGRTDTQYF. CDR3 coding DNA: TGCGCCAGCAGCCAGACTCTCGCTAGCGGGAGAACAGATACGCAGTATTTT.

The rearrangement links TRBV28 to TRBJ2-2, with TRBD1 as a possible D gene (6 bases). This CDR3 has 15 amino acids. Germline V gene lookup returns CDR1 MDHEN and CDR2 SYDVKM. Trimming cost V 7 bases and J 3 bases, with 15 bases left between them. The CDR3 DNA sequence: TGTGCCAGCAACCCGCTCACAGGGTACACCGGGGAGCTGTTTTTT. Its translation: CASNPLTGYTGELFF.

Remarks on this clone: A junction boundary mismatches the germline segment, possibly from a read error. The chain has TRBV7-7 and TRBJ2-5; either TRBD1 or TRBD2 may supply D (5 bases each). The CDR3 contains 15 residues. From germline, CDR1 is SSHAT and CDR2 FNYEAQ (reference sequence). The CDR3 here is CASSLDRDPGETQYF. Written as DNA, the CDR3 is TGTGCTAGCAGCTTAGATAGGGACCCCGGAGAGACCCAGTACTTC. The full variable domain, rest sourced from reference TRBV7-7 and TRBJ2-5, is GAGVSQSPRYKVTKRGQDVTLRCDPISSHATLYWYQQALGQGPEFLTYFNYEAQPDKSGLPSDRFSAERPEGSISTLTIQRTEQRDSAMYRCASSLDRDPGETQYFGPGTRLLVL.

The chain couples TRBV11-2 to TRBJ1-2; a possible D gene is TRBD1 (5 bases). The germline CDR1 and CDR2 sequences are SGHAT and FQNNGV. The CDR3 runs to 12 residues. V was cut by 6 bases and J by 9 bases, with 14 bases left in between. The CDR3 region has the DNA TGTGCCAGCAGAAAAGGGGAGGTCCGCTACACCTTC. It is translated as CASRKGEVRYTF.

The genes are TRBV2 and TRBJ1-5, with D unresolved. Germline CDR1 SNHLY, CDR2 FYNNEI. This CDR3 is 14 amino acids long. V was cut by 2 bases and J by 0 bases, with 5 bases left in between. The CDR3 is CASSEPASNQPQHF. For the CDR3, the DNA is TGTGCCAGCAGTGAACCAGCTAGCAATCAGCCCCAGCATTTT.

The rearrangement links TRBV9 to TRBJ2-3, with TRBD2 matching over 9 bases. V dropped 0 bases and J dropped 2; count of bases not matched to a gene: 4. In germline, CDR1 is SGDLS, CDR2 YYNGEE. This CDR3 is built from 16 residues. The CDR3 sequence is CASSVGLAGLTDTQYF. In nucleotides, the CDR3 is TGTGCCAGCAGCGTAGGTCTAGCGGGACTCACAGATACGCAGTATTTT.

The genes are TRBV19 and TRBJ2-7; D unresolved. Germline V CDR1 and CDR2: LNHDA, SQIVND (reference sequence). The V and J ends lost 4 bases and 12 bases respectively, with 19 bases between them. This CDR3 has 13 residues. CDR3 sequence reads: CASSSEEDRSRYF. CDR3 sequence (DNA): TGTGCCAGTAGTAGTGAAGAGGACCGGTCGCGGTACTTC.

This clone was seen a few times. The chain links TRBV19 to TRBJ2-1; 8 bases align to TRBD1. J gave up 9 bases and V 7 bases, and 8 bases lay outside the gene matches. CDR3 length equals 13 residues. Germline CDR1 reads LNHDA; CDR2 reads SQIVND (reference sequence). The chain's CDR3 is CASTPMDRAEQFF. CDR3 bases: TGTGCCAGTACCCCCATGGACAGGGCTGAGCAGTTCTTC.

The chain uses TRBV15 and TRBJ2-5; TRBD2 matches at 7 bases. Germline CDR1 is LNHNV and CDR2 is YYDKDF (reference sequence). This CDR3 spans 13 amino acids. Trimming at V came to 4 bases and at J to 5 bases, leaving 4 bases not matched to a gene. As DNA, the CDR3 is TGTGCCACCAGCAAAATAGCGGGCGAGACCCAGTACTTC. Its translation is CATSKIAGETQYF.

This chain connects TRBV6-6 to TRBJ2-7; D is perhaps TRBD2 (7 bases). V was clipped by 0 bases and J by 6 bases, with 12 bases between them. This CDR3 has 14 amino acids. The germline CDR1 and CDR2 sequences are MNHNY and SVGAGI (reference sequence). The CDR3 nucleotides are TGTGCCAGCAGTTACTCTGGGGGGGCCTCCGAGCAGTACTTC. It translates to CASSYSGGASEQYF.

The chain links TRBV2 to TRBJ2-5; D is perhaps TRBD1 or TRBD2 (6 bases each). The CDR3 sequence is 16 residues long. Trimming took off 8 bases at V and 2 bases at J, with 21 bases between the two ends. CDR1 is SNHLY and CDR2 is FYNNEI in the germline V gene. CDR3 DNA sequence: TGTGCCAGCTCCTCCTGGAGGGACAACATGCAAGAGACCCAGTACTTC. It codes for CASSSWRDNMQETQYF. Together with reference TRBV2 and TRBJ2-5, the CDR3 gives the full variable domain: EPEVTQTPSHQVTQMGQEVILRCVPISNHLYFYWYRQILGQKVEFLVSFYNNEISEKSEIFDDQFSVERPDGSNFTLKIRSTKLEDSAMYFCASSSWRDNMQETQYFGPGTRLLVL.

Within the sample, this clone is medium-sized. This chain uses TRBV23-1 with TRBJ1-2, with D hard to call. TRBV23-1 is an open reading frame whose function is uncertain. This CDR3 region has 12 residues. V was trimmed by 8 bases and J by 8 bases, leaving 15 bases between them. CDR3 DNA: TGCGCCAGCGCCATGGGCAGTTCCGGCTACACCTTC. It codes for CASAMGSSGYTF.

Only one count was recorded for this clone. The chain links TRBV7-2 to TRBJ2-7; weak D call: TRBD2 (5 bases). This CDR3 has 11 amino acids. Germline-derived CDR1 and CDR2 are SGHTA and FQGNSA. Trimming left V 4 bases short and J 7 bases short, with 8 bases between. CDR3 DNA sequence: TGTGCCAGCAGCTACACGGGGGAGCAGTACTTC. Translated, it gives CASSYTGEQYF.

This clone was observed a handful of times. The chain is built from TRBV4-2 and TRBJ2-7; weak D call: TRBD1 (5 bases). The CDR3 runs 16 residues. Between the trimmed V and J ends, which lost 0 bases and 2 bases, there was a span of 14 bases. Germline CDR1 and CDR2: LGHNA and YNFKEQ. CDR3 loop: CASSQEVSGYTYEQYF. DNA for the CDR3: TGTGCCAGCAGCCAAGAAGTGTCAGGGTACACCTACGAGCAGTACTTC.

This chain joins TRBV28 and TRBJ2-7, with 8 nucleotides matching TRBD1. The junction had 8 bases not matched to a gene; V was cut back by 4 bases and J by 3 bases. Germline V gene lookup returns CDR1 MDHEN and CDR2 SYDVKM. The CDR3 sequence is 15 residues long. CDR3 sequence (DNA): TGTGCCAGCAGTTCCATGGGACAGGACCTCTACGAGCAGTACTTC. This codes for CASSSMGQDLYEQYF.

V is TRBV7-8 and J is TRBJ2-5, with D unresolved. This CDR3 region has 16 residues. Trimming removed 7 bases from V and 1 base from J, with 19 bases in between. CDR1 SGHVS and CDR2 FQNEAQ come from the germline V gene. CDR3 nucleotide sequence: TGTGCCAGCAAGACCCGGCCGGGTGGATTCCAAGAGACCCAGTACTTC. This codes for CASKTRPGGFQETQYF.

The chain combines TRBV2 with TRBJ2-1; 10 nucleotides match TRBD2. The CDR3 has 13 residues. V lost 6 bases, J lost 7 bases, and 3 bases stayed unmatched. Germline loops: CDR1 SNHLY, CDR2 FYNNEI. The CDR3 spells CASRGTSENEQFF. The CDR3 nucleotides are TGTGCCAGCAGGGGGACTAGCGAGAATGAGCAGTTCTTC.

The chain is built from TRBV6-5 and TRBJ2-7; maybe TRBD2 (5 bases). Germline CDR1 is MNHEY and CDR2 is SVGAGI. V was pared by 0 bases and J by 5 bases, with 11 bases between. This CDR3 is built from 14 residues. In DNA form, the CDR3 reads TGTGCCAGCAGTTACTCGAGGAGGTTCAACGAGCAGTACTTC. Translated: CASSYSRRFNEQYF.

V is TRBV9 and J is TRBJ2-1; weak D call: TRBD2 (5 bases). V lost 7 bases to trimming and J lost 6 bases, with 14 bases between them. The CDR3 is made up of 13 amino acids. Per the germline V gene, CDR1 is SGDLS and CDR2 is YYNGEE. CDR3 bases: TGTGCCAGCTCAGGAGGCTCTTTCAATGAGCAGTTCTTC. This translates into CASSGGSFNEQFF.

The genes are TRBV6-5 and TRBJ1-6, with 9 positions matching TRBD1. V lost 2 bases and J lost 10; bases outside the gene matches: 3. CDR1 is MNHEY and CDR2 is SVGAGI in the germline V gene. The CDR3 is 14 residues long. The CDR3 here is CASSYGQGSSPLHF. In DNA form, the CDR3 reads TGTGCCAGCAGTTACGGACAGGGGAGCTCACCCCTCCACTTT.